The next 3 T cell receptor beta chains were all read from a single sample in a study of a mutant IDH1 vaccine in newly diagnosed glioma (TCRdb year 2021). No antigen has been identified for these receptors. The meaning of the sample's time point label: week 47, end of study. Each vaccine dose was 300 ug of a 20-mer mutant IDH1 peptide in Montanide, given subcutaneously with topical imiquimod. The protocol used for the library was the immunoSEQ multiplex PCR assay. TCRdb took over this immuneACCESS table, retaining in-frame rearrangements with V and J assigned. Such tables are incomplete; in checked studies, under half of the missing clones stem from an unresolved V gene, and the remainder is unexplained. For this sample there are about 36,000 clones; around 75% appear just once. The top ten clonotypes cover about 9.6% of the sample. The sequenced sample was PBMCs, obtained from a glioma patient whose treatment included an IDH1 peptide vaccine. The source of these receptors is a middle-aged man with glioma.

The chain joins TRBV6-5 to TRBJ2-3, with D possibly being TRBD2 (5 bases). The V gene's germline CDR1 is MNHEY and CDR2 SVGAGI. V lost 0 bases, J lost 6 bases, and 7 bases lay in between. This CDR3 is built from 13 residues. The CDR3 DNA follows: TGTGCCAGCAGTTACTCGGAGCGGGATACGCAGTATTTT. This codes for CASSYSERDTQYF.

The rearrangement uses TRBV6-1 and TRBJ2-7; unclear D gene. Germline CDR1 and CDR2: MNHNS and SASEGT. Trimming stripped 7 bases from V and 2 bases from J, with 15 bases between. This CDR3 contains 14 residues. DNA for the CDR3: TGTGCCAGCAATGTCCTTGGGCGGACCTACGAGCAGTACTTC. The encoded protein is CASNVLGRTYEQYF.

The chain has TRBV19 and TRBJ1-4; 7 bases line up with TRBD1. With 9 bases clipped from V and 4 bases from J, the junction kept 5 bases outside the gene matches. The CDR3 runs 13 residues. CDR1 is LNHDA and CDR2 is SQIVND in the germline V gene (reference sequence). CDR3 DNA sequence: TGTGCCAGCGGACAGGAGCATAATGAAAAACTGTTTTTT. It is translated as CASGQEHNEKLFF. The full variable domain, rest sourced from reference TRBV19 and TRBJ1-4, is DGGITQSPKYLFRKEGQNVTLSCEQNLNHDAMYWYRQDPGQGLRLIYYSQIVNDFQKGDIAEGYSVSREKKESFPLTVTSAQKNPTAFYLCASGQEHNEKLFFGSGTQLSVL.